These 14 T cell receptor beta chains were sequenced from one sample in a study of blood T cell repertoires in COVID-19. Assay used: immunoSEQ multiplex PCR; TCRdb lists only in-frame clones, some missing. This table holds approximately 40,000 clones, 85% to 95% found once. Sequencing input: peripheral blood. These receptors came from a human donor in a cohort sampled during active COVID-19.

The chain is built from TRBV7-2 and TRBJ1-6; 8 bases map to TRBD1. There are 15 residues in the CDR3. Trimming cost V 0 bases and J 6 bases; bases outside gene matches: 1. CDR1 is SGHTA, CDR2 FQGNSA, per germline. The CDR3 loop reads CASSLATGVNSPLHF. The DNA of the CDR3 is TGTGCCAGCAGCTTAGCGACAGGGGTTAATTCACCCCTCCACTTT.

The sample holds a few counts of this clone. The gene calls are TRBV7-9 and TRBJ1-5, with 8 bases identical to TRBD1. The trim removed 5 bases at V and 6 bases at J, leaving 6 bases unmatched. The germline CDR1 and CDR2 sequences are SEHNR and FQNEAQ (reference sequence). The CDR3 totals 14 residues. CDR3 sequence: CASSPQGDGQPQHF. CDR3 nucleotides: TGTGCCAGCAGCCCACAGGGGGACGGTCAGCCCCAGCATTTT.

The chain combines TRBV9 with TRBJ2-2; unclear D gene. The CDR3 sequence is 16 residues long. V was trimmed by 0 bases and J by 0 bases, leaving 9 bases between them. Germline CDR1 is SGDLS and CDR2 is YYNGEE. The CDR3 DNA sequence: TGTGCCAGCAGCGTAGTGGGCAACCCGAACACCGGGGAGCTGTTTTTT. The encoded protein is CASSVVGNPNTGELFF.

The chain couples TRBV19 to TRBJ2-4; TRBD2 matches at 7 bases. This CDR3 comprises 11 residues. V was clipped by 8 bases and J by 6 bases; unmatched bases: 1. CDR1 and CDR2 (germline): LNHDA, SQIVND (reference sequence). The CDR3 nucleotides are TGTGCCAGTGGCGGGAGAAACATTCAGTACTTC. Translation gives CASGGRNIQYF.

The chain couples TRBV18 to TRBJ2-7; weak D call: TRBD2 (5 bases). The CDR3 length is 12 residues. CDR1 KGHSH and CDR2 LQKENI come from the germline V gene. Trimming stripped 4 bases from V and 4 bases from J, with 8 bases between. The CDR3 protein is CASSRSEYEQYF. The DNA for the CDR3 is TGTGCCAGCTCACGTAGCGAGTACGAGCAGTACTTC. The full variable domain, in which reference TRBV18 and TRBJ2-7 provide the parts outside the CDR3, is NAGVMQNPRHLVRRRGQEARLRCSPMKGHSHVYWYRQLPEEGLKFMVYLQKENIIDESGMPKERFSAEFPKEGPSILRIQQVVRGDSAAYFCASSRSEYEQYFGPGTRLTVT.

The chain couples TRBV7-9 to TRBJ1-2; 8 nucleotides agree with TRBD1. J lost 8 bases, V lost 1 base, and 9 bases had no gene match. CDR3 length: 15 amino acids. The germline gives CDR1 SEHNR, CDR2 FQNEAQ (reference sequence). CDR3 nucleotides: TGTGCCAGCAGCTTAGGACTGGGACAGGCTGAAGGCTACACCTTC. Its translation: CASSLGLGQAEGYTF.

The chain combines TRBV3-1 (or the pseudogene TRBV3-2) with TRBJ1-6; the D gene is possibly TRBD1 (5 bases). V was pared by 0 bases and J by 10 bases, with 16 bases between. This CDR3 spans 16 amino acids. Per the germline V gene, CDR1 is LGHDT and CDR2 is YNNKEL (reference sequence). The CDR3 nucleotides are TGTGCCAGCAGCCAAGATCTAGTCGGGGGACGGTCACCCCTCCACTTT. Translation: CASSQDLVGGRSPLHF.

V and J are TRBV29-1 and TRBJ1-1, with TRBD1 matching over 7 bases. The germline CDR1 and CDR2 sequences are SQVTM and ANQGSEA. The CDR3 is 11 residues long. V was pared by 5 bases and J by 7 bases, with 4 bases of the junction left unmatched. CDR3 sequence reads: CSVQRQGEAFF. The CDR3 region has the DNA TGCAGCGTTCAGCGACAGGGTGAAGCTTTCTTT.

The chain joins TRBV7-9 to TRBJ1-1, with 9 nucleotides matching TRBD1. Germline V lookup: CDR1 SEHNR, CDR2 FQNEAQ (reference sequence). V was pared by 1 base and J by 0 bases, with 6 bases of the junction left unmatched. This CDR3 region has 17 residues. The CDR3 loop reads CASSLVPGQGLNTEAFF. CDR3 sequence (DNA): TGTGCCAGCAGCTTAGTACCGGGACAGGGTTTGAACACTGAAGCTTTCTTT.

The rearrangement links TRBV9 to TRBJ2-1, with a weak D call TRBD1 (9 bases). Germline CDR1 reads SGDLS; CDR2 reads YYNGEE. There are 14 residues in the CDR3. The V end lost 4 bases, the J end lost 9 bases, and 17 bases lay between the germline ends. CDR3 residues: CASSRGGQGPEQFF. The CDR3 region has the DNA TGTGCCAGCAGCCGGGGGGGACAGGGTCCTGAGCAGTTCTTC.

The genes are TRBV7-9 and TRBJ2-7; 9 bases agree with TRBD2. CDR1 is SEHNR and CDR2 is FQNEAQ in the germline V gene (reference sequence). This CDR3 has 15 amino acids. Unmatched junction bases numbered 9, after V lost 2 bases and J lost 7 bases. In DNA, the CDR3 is TGTGCCAGCAGCTTAAGGTCTAGCGGGAACGGGGAGCAGTACTTC. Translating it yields CASSLRSSGNGEQYF.

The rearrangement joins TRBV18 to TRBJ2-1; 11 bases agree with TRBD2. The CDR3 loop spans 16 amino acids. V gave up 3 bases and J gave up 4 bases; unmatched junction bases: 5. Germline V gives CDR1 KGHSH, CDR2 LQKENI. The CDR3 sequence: CASSPSSGRAYNEQFF. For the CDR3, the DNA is TGTGCCAGCTCACCGAGTAGCGGGAGGGCTTACAATGAGCAGTTCTTC.

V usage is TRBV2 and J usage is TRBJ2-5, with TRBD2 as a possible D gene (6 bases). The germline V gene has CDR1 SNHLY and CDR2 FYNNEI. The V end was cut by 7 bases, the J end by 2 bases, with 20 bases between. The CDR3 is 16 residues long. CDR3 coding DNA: TGTGCCAGCAAGCGGCGGATGGAGGGCCGGCAAGAGACCCAGTACTTC. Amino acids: CASKRRMEGRQETQYF. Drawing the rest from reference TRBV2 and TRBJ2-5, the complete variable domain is EPEVTQTPSHQVTQMGQEVILRCVPISNHLYFYWYRQILGQKVEFLVSFYNNEISEKSEIFDDQFSVERPDGSNFTLKIRSTKLEDSAMYFCASKRRMEGRQETQYFGPGTRLLVL.

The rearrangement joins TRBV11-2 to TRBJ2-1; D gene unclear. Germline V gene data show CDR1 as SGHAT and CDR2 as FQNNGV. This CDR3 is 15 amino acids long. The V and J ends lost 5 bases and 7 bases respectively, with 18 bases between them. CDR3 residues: CASSPEWYPGNEQFF. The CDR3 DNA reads TGTGCCAGCAGCCCTGAGTGGTATCCTGGTAATGAGCAGTTCTTC.